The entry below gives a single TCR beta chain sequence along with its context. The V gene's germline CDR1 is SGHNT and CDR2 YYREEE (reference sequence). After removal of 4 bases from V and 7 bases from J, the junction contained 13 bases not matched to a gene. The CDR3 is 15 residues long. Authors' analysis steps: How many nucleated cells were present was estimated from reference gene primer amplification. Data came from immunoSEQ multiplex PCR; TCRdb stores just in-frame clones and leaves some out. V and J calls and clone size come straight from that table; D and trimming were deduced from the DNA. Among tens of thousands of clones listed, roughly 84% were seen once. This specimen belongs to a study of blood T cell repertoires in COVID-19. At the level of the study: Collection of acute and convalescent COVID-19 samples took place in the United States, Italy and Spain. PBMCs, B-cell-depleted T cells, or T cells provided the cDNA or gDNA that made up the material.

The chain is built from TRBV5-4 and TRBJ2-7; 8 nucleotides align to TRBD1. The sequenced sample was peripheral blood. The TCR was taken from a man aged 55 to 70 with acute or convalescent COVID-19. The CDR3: CASSAGQGSTQEQYF. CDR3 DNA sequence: TGTGCCAGCAGCGCTGGACAGGGCAGCACCCAGGAGCAGTACTTC.